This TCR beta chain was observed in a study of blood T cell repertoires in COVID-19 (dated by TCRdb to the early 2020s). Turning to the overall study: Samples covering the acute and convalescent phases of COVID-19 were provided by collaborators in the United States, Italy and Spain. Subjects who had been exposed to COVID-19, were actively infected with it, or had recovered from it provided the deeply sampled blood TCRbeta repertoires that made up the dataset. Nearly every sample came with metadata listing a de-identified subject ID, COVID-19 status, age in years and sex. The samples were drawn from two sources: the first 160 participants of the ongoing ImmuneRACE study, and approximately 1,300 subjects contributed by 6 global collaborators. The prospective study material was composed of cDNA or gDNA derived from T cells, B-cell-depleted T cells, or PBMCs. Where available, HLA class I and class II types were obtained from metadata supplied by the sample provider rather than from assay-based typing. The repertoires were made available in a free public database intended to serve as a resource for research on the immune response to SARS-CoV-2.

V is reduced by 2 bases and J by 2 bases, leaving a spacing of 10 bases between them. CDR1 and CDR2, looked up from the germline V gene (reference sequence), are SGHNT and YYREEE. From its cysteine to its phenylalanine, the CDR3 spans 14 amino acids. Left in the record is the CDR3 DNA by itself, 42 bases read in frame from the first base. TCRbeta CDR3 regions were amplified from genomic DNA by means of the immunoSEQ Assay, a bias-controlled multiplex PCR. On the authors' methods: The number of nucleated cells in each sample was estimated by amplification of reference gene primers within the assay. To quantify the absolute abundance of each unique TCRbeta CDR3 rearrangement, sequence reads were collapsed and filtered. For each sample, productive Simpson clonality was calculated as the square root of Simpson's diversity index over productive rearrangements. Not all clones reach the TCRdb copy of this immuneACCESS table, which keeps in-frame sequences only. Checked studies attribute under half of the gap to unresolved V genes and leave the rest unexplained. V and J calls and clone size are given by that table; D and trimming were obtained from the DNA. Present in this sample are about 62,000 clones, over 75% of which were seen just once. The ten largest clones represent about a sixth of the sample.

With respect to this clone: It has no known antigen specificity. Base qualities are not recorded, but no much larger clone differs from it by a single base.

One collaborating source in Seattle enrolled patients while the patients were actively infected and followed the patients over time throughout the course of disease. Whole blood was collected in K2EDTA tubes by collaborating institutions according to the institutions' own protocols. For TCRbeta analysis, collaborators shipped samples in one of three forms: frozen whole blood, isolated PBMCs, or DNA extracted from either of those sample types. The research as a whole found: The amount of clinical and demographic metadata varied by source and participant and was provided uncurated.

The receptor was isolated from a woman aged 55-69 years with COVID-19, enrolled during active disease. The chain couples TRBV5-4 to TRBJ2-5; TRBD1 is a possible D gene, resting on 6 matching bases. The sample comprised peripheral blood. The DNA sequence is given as TGTGCCAGCAGCTTTGGGACAAGACAAGAGACCCAGTACTTC. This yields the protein CASSFGTRQETQYF.